This T cell receptor (beta chain) comes out of a study of T cell responses to AZD1222 COVID-19 vaccine. Whole-study results and caveats: Sampled repertoires all dated from after the peak T cell response. Most donors were white British and more were female, and clonal diversity was possibly underestimated. Compared with day 0, the breadth and depth of the Spike-specific TCR repertoire rose significantly after two doses of AZD1222.

The method was immunoSEQ multiplex PCR; TCRdb's version includes in-frame clones alone and lacks a portion of them. The table lists 150,000 to 200,000 clones, roughly 92% of them singletons, with around 1% in the top ten. Combined were second doses at about 4 or about 12 weeks. In germline, CDR1 is SNHLY, CDR2 FYNNEI. There are 15 residues in the CDR3. V was pared by 4 bases and J by 5 bases, with 9 bases of the junction left unmatched. Concerning this clone: Its specificity is unknown.

The J gene is TRBJ2-5, the V gene TRBV2, with TRBD2 matching over 8 bases. The receptor was derived from an adult who received the AZD1222 COVID-19 vaccine. The source was peripheral blood, collected 28 days after the second AZD1222 dose. This CDR3 is CASSGVAGLRETQYF. CDR3 in DNA: TGTGCCAGCAGTGGAGTAGCGGGGTTAAGGGAGACCCAGTACTTC.